The 20 T cell receptor beta chains listed next were all sequenced from one sample in a study of response to subunit inactivated influenza vaccine. One entry per CDR3 protein, called by TCRdb with MiXCR from the RT-PCR reads. The sample includes about 570,000 distinct CDR3 sequences, roughly 12% of them seen just once. These same data were also listed under a study on T cells expressing NK-cell markers. This second study notes: Generation of TCR beta cDNA was performed by 5'RACE template switching incorporating UMIs.

This sample comprised PBMCs from blood, obtained on the day of vaccination. The receptors shown here come from a man between 50 and 59 years old who received an inactivated influenza vaccine.

The chain links TRBV19 to TRBJ2-5, with TRBD1 matching over 9 bases. The CDR3 loop spans 14 amino acids. CDR1 is LNHDA and CDR2 is SQIVND in the germline V gene (reference sequence). V lost 3 bases, J lost 7 bases, and 6 bases stayed unmatched. The CDR3 reads CASSIPGTGTTQYF. The CDR3 DNA reads as TGTGCCAGTAGTATTCCCGGGACAGGGACGACCCAGTACTTC. The full variable domain, rest sourced from reference TRBV19 and TRBJ2-5, is DGGITQSPKYLFRKEGQNVTLSCEQNLNHDAMYWYRQDPGQGLRLIYYSQIVNDFQKGDIAEGYSVSREKKESFPLTVTSAQKNPTAFYLCASSIPGTGTTQYFGPGTRLLVL.

In this sample, this clonotype turned up a few times. This rearrangement joins TRBV11-2 to TRBJ1-6; TRBD1 aligns across 11 bases. The germline gives CDR1 SGHAT, CDR2 FQNNGV. Losses at the gene ends were 5 bases for V and 2 bases for J; bases not matched to a gene: 5. The CDR3 has 17 residues. CDR3 in amino acids: CASSPGTGGTYNSPLHF. CDR3 sequence (DNA): TGTGCCAGCAGCCCCGGGACAGGGGGGACCTATAATTCACCCCTCCACTTT.

In this sample, this clonotype turned up many times. The germline gene is not matched at one end of the junction; a read error may be the cause. This chain links TRBV5-1 with TRBJ2-3; tentatively, D is TRBD2 (5 bases). The germline gives CDR1 SGHRS, CDR2 YFSETQ. The CDR3 consists of 15 residues. CDR3 sequence: CASSLGRTSTDTQYF. As DNA, the CDR3 is TGTGCCAGCAGTTTAGGGAGAACTAGCACAGATACGCAGTATTTT.

This clonotype occurred a few times. The chain recombines TRBV12-3 or TRBV12-4 with TRBJ2-1, with 9 bases identical to TRBD1. Unmatched junction bases numbered 10, after V lost 6 bases and J lost 10 bases. The CDR3 spans 14 residues. CDR3 DNA: TGTGCCAGCAGGGGGACAGGGCGGGAGTGGGAGCAGTTCTTC. Its protein product is CASRGTGREWEQFF.

In DNA, the CDR3 is TGCAGCGTAGGGGGGACAGGGAGGAATGAGCAGTTCTTC. As protein: CSVGGTGRNEQFF. The chain has TRBV29-1 and TRBJ2-1; 9 positions agree with TRBD1. V was pared by 6 bases and J by 7 bases, with 7 bases of the junction left unmatched. The CDR3 contains 13 residues. CDR1 SQVTM and CDR2 ANQGSEA come from the germline V gene.

This clonotype has only a few counts. This chain links TRBV25-1 with TRBJ2-1; maybe TRBD1 (5 bases). The CDR3 length is 15 residues. The germline gives CDR1 MGHDK, CDR2 SYGVNS. Deletions cut 0 bases from V and 6 bases from J, with 12 bases between. The CDR3 DNA reads TGTGCCAGCAGTGAATATATAAGGGGCCGCAATGAGCAGTTCTTC. Translation gives CASSEYIRGRNEQFF.

This clonotype was detected only a few times. The gene calls are TRBV30 and TRBJ2-3, with 9 bases matching TRBD2. The CDR3 has 15 amino acids. CDR1 is GTSNPN, CDR2 SVGIG, per germline (reference sequence). V shed 3 bases and J 0 bases; nucleotides not matched to a gene: 4. CDR3 protein: CAWRIAGGSTDTQYF. CDR3 sequence (DNA): TGTGCCTGGAGAATCGCGGGAGGGAGCACAGATACGCAGTATTTT.

This clonotype was seen a few times. The V call is TRBV4-3, the J call TRBJ2-7; D is uncertain. The CDR3 totals 15 residues. With 2 bases removed from V and 2 bases from J, the gap between germline ends came to 13 bases. CDR1 is LGHNA and CDR2 is YSLEER in the germline V gene. The CDR3 DNA sequence: TGCGCCAGCAGCCAACGCCAAAGTTCAGCCTACGAGCAGTACTTC. Amino acid sequence: CASSQRQSSAYEQYF.

This clonotype was recorded a few times. The rearrangement links TRBV2 to TRBJ2-7, with D tentatively TRBD1 (6 bases). CDR1 and CDR2 from the germline V gene are SNHLY and FYNNEI. This CDR3 has 15 residues. The V end lost 0 bases, the J end lost 6 bases, and 15 bases lay between the germline ends. The CDR3 here is CASSEADWTVGEQYF. CDR3 nucleotide sequence: TGTGCCAGCAGTGAAGCAGATTGGACAGTCGGCGAGCAGTACTTC.

This clonotype has only a few counts. The rearrangement joins TRBV25-1 to TRBJ1-6; no definite D call. Trimming pared 6 bases from V and 7 bases from J, leaving 16 bases between. This CDR3 contains 15 residues. CDR1 and CDR2 from the germline V gene are MGHDK and SYGVNS. CDR3 coding DNA: TGTGCCAGCAGGGTTCCTGGACCAAACAATTCACCCCTCCACTTT. It codes for CASRVPGPNNSPLHF.

This clonotype was found many times. One end of the junction does not line up with germline, which may come from a read error. This chain connects TRBV2 to TRBJ1-1, with D unclear. Germline loops: CDR1 SNHLY, CDR2 FYNNEI. The CDR3 sequence is 13 residues long. For the CDR3, the DNA is TGTGCCAGCGGTGAAATCATGAACACTGAAGCTTTCTTT. This translates into CASGEIMNTEAFF.

This chain connects TRBV6-1 to TRBJ2-2, with 7 bases matching TRBD1. Germline V gene lookup returns CDR1 MNHNS and CDR2 SASEGT. V dropped 7 bases and J dropped 1; count of bases not matched to a gene: 9. CDR3 length: 16 residues. The CDR3 is CASTETGTVNTGELFF. CDR3 coding DNA: TGTGCCAGCACCGAAACCGGGACAGTGAACACCGGGGAGCTGTTTTTT.

This clonotype was counted between two and nine times. V gene TRBV20-1 combines with J gene TRBJ1-1; D gene uncertain. Germline CDR1 DFQATT, CDR2 SNEGSKA (reference sequence). This CDR3 has 13 residues. V was clipped by 7 bases and J by 2 bases, with 14 bases between them. CDR3: CSVHGRTNTEAFF. The CDR3 region has the DNA TGCAGTGTTCACGGCCGGACCAACACTGAAGCTTTCTTT.

V and J are TRBV11-2 and TRBJ2-2; tentatively, D is TRBD2 (5 bases). This CDR3 spans 18 amino acids. Germline CDR1 and CDR2: SGHAT and FQNNGV. Trimming pared 5 bases from V and 4 bases from J, leaving 23 bases between. In DNA form, the CDR3 reads TGTGCCAGCAGCGGTATCGGCCGAGGGTTTGCTATCACCGGGGAGCTGTTTTTT. Its translation is CASSGIGRGFAITGELFF.

The V gene is TRBV7-2, the J gene TRBJ2-1; D is uncertain. This CDR3 has 16 residues. Trimming shortened V by 4 bases and J by 4 bases, and 17 bases separated the two germline ends. Germline lookup yields CDR1 SGHTA and CDR2 FQGNSA. The CDR3 region has the DNA TGTGCCAGCAGCTGGGGTCTGGACCGAGTGTACAATGAGCAGTTCTTC. It specifies CASSWGLDRVYNEQFF.

The rearrangement links TRBV4-2 to TRBJ2-1, with 7 bases that match TRBD2. The V gene's germline CDR1 is LGHNA and CDR2 YNFKEQ. The CDR3 is made up of 16 amino acids. J gave up 4 bases and V 0 bases, and 6 bases lay outside the gene matches. The CDR3 loop reads CASSQEFLAVYNEQFF. The CDR3 DNA reads as TGTGCCAGCAGCCAAGAATTCCTAGCGGTATACAATGAGCAGTTCTTC.

This clonotype was picked up a small number of times. CDR3 in amino acids: CASSGLNSPLHF. CDR3 in DNA: TGTGCCAGCAGTGGACTGAATTCACCCCTCCACTTT. The chain carries TRBV12-3 or TRBV12-4 and TRBJ1-6; no reliable D call. This CDR3 has 12 residues. Trimming shortened V by 5 bases and J by 7 bases, and 6 bases separated the two germline ends.

This clonotype was seen only a few times. This sequence joins TRBV4-3 and TRBJ2-7; D ambiguous. This CDR3 is 13 amino acids long. Per the germline V gene, CDR1 is LGHNA and CDR2 is YSLEER. V dropped 0 bases and J dropped 6 bases, with 9 bases sitting between them. For the CDR3, the DNA is TGCGCCAGCAGCCAAGACTCGTTGGCCGAGCAGTACTTC. As protein: CASSQDSLAEQYF.

In its sample, this clonotype was seen a few times. This rearrangement joins TRBV29-1 to TRBJ2-1; weak D call: TRBD2 (5 bases). In germline, CDR1 is SQVTM, CDR2 ANQGSEA. Trimming took 0 bases from V and 7 from J, leaving 10 bases between them. The CDR3 is 13 amino acids. CDR3 sequence: CSVEDPTGNEQFF. The CDR3 region has the DNA TGCAGCGTTGAAGATCCTACGGGGAATGAGCAGTTCTTC.

The chain is built from TRBV19 and TRBJ1-1; 7 nucleotides align to TRBD1. The CDR3 spans 14 residues. Germline assignment: CDR1 LNHDA and CDR2 SQIVND (reference sequence). V trimming: 9 bases; J trimming: 1 base; junction bases outside the gene matches: 8. CDR3 in DNA: TGTGCCAGCGTACAGACAGGGCAGAACACTGAAGCTTTCTTT. Its protein product is CASVQTGQNTEAFF.